Below are 21 T cell receptor beta chains sequenced from a single sample in a study of blood T cell repertoires in COVID-19. The assay was immunoSEQ multiplex PCR, and TCRdb's table has in-frame clones only and misses some. The sample records fewer than 400,000 clones, around nine tenths being singletons. The sequencing sample was made of PBMCs or T cells enriched from blood (not recorded which). The receptors shown here come from a woman aged 45-59 years who had recovered from COVID-19.

The rearrangement joins TRBV25-1 to TRBJ1-3; TRBD1 matches 8 bases. The CDR3 contains 13 residues. The V gene end was trimmed by 10 bases and the J gene end by 7 bases; junction bases not matched to a gene: 9. Looked up from germline, CDR1 is MGHDK and CDR2 is SYGVNS. CDR3: CATSTGAGNTIYF. The CDR3 DNA follows: TGTGCCACCTCGACAGGGGCGGGTAACACCATATATTTT. Full variable domain (missing parts from reference TRBV25-1 and TRBJ1-3): EADIYQTPRYLVIGTGKKITLECSQTMGHDKMYWYQQDPGMELHLIHYSYGVNSTEKGDLSSESTVSRIRTEHFPLTLESARPSHTSQYLCATSTGAGNTIYFGEGSWLTVV.

The chain couples TRBV15 to TRBJ2-7, with TRBD2 identical over 8 bases. The CDR3 extends over 18 amino acids. Per the germline V gene, CDR1 is LNHNV and CDR2 is YYDKDF (reference sequence). V lost 2 bases to trimming and J lost 3 bases; unmatched junction nucleotides: 15. The CDR3 reads CATSRNFLSRGALYEQYF. CDR3 coding DNA: TGTGCCACCAGCAGAAACTTCCTTTCGCGGGGGGCTCTCTACGAGCAGTACTTC.

J is TRBJ1-2 and V is TRBV28; tentatively, D is TRBD1 (6 bases). This CDR3 has 13 amino acids. Germline V gene data show CDR1 as MDHEN and CDR2 as SYDVKM. Trimming left V 2 bases short and J 5 bases short, with 9 bases between. In DNA form, the CDR3 reads TGTGCCAGCAGTTTAGTCCAGGGGTATGGCTACACCTTC. Translation: CASSLVQGYGYTF.

This clone was counted a few times. The gene calls are TRBV2 and TRBJ1-2, with TRBD1 matching over 9 bases. Looked up from germline, CDR1 is SNHLY and CDR2 is FYNNEI. The CDR3 totals 14 residues. After removal of 5 bases from V and 2 bases from J, the junction contained 3 bases not matched to a gene. The CDR3: CASSYTGGNYGYTF. The CDR3 region has the DNA TGTGCCAGCAGTTACACAGGGGGCAACTATGGCTACACCTTC.

The genes are TRBV5-8 and TRBJ1-1; the D is unclear. Germline CDR1 is SGHTS and CDR2 is YDEGEE. There are 13 residues in the CDR3. Deletions cut 9 bases from V and 2 bases from J, with 14 bases between. CDR3 sequence (DNA): TGTGCCATTATTCCACTCTCAAACACTGAAGCTTTCTTT. The encoded protein is CAIIPLSNTEAFF.

This rearrangement joins TRBV18 to TRBJ1-1; 7 positions match TRBD1. Germline V gene data show CDR1 as KGHSH and CDR2 as LQKENI. The trim removed 5 bases at V and 1 base at J, leaving 7 bases unmatched. This CDR3 comprises 15 residues. The CDR3 loop is CASSDMGQKNTEAFF. CDR3 nucleotides: TGTGCCAGCTCAGATATGGGACAGAAGAACACTGAAGCTTTCTTT.

The chain recombines TRBV6-6 with TRBJ1-5, with D maybe TRBD1 (5 bases). This CDR3 spans 14 amino acids. Germline V gene data show CDR1 as MNHNY and CDR2 as SVGAGI (reference sequence). The DNA for the CDR3 is TGTGGAGCACAGGAACCTTATAGCAATCAGCCCCAGCATTTT. It encodes CGAQEPYSNQPQHF.

The chain couples TRBV3-1 (or the pseudogene TRBV3-2) to TRBJ2-1; TRBD1 is a possible D gene (6 bases). The V gene's germline CDR1 is LGHDT and CDR2 YNNKEL (reference sequence). There are 14 residues in the CDR3. V lost 4 bases, J lost 6 bases, and 13 bases lay in between. The CDR3 protein is CASSLPGQLNEQFF. CDR3 DNA sequence: TGTGCCAGCAGCCTCCCCGGACAGCTCAATGAGCAGTTCTTC.

In this sample, this clone turned up once. This chain joins TRBV13 and TRBJ1-2; 7 bases match TRBD1. The CDR3 is 12 residues long. The J segment lost 13 bases and the V segment lost 5 bases, leaving 10 bases of the junction unmatched. The germline V gene has CDR1 PRHDT and CDR2 FYEKMQ (reference sequence). The CDR3 nucleotides read TGTGCCAGCAGCACAGGGGCCCCCGGGGCCACCTTC. Translated, it gives CASSTGAPGATF. The full variable domain, completed using reference TRBV13 and TRBJ1-2, is AAGVIQSPRHLIKEKRETATLKCYPIPRHDTVYWYQQGPGQDPQFLISFYEKMQSDKGSIPDRFSAQQFSDYHSELNMSSLELGDSALYFCASSTGAPGATFGSGTRLTVV.

The chain carries TRBV7-8 and TRBJ1-2; D remains ambiguous. Germline assignment: CDR1 SGHVS and CDR2 FQNEAQ. The V and J ends lost 0 bases and 4 bases respectively, with 9 bases between them. This CDR3 comprises 14 residues. CDR3 amino acids: CASSLATEFYGYTF. CDR3 in DNA: TGTGCCAGCAGCTTAGCGACGGAGTTCTATGGCTACACCTTC.

The genes are TRBV29-1 and TRBJ2-1; TRBD2 matches 7 bases. With 7 bases clipped from V and 0 bases from J, the junction kept 9 bases outside the gene matches. The CDR3 has 15 residues. Germline V CDR1 and CDR2: SQVTM, ANQGSEA. CDR3 nucleotides: TGCAGCGCCGAAGCGGGGCTCGGCTCCTACAATGAGCAGTTCTTC. Translated, it gives CSAEAGLGSYNEQFF.

The chain uses TRBV11-2 and TRBJ1-3, with a possible D match to TRBD1 (5 bases). V was clipped by 6 bases and J by 0 bases, with 12 bases between them. This CDR3 has 15 residues. Germline V CDR1 and CDR2: SGHAT, FQNNGV. The CDR3 bases are TGTGCCAGCAGGCGACAGTGGAACTCTGGAAACACCATATATTTT. This encodes CASRRQWNSGNTIYF.

The chain employs TRBV19 and TRBJ2-1; D remains unclear. Trimming removed 4 bases from V and 9 bases from J, with 13 bases in between. The CDR3 covers 13 residues. CDR1 and CDR2 (germline): LNHDA, SQIVND (reference sequence). CDR3 sequence reads: CASSKTRIGEQFF. The DNA for the CDR3 is TGTGCCAGTAGTAAAACCAGGATAGGTGAGCAGTTCTTC.

CDR3: CATSDSRTINQPQHF. As DNA, the CDR3 is TGTGCCACCAGTGATTCCCGGACAATCAATCAGCCCCAGCATTTT. The chain employs TRBV24-1 and TRBJ1-5; D might be TRBD1 (5 bases). Germline CDR1 reads KGHDR; CDR2 reads SFDVKD. This CDR3 has 15 amino acids. The germline V and J ends were trimmed by 2 bases and 3 bases, with 10 bases remaining between them.

The chain has TRBV27 and TRBJ2-7; no definite D call. This CDR3 region has 14 residues. The germline V and J ends were trimmed by 8 bases and 6 bases, with 20 bases remaining between them. The germline V gene encodes CDR1 MNHEY and CDR2 SMNVEV (reference sequence). CDR3 DNA sequence: TGTGCCAGCGGCCCTGGGTCCGGAGTCTCCGAGCAGTACTTC. Amino acids: CASGPGSGVSEQYF.

The chain links TRBV5-1 to TRBJ2-2; D is possibly TRBD1 (5 bases). Germline V gives CDR1 SGHRS, CDR2 YFSETQ. CDR3 size: 15 residues. Trimming took 1 base from V and 1 from J, leaving 8 bases between them. The CDR3 here is CASSLTGMNTGELFF. The DNA of the CDR3 is TGCGCCAGCAGCTTGACAGGAATGAACACCGGGGAGCTGTTTTTT.

CDR3 sequence: CASSQGVAGWGNIQYF. CDR3 coding DNA: TGTGCCAGCAGCCAGGGTGTAGCGGGGTGGGGAAACATTCAGTACTTC. This sequence joins TRBV11-1 and TRBJ2-4; TRBD2 aligns across 8 bases. The length of the CDR3 is 16 residues. From germline, CDR1 is SGHAT and CDR2 FQDESV (reference sequence). Trimming cost V 5 bases and J 6 bases; bases outside gene matches: 12. Supplemented by reference TRBV11-1 and TRBJ2-4, the full variable domain reads EAEVAQSPRYKITEKSQAVAFWCDPISGHATLYWYRQILGQGPELLVQFQDESVVDDSQLPKDRFSAERLKGVDSTLKIQPAELGDSAMYLCASSQGVAGWGNIQYFGAGTRLSVL.

Note on this clone: At one boundary the junction diverges from the germline segment, which might be a read error. The J gene is TRBJ1-1, the V gene TRBV6-5; 7 nucleotides line up with TRBD1. There are 13 residues in the CDR3. The V gene's germline CDR1 is MNHEY and CDR2 SVGAGI. The CDR3 region is CASRPTDRPEAFF. DNA of the CDR3: TGTGCCAGCAGACCTACGGACAGGCCTGAGGCTTTCTTT.

The chain carries TRBV6-5 and TRBJ1-4; D call uncertain. Germline V gives CDR1 MNHEY, CDR2 SVGAGI. The V gene lost 6 bases and the J gene lost 0 bases, with 11 bases spanning the gap. This CDR3 spans 15 amino acids. CDR3 nucleotide sequence: TGTGCCAGCAGACCTACAGCCGCAACTAATGAAAAACTGTTTTTT. Translated: CASRPTAATNEKLFF.

The rearrangement links TRBV6-5 to TRBJ2-1, with a possible D match to TRBD2 (6 bases). With 11 bases removed from V and 2 bases from J, the gap between germline ends came to 16 bases. CDR1 is MNHEY, CDR2 SVGAGI, per germline. The CDR3 contains 14 residues. The CDR3 is CAGATGETYNEQFF. The DNA of the CDR3 is TGTGCCGGGGCAACGGGGGAGACCTACAATGAGCAGTTCTTC.

The chain recombines TRBV5-1 with TRBJ2-5; 10 bases agree with TRBD2. V lost 7 bases, J lost 6 bases, and 12 bases stayed unmatched. The germline CDR1 and CDR2 sequences are SGHRS and YFSETQ. The CDR3 contains 15 residues. The CDR3 protein is CASSSRAGGPKTQYF. The DNA of the CDR3 is TGCGCCAGCTCAAGCAGAGCGGGGGGGCCGAAGACCCAGTACTTC.